Below are 22 T cell receptor beta chains sequenced from a single sample in a study of cytomegalovirus exposure and HLA in healthy donors. PCR used 60 Vbeta primers and 13 Jbeta primers. TCRdb's copy holds only in-frame clones and misses some; the assay was immunoSEQ multiplex PCR. The sample records 150,000 to 200,000 clones, around 76% being singletons. Material for sequencing was PBMCs. These receptor sequences come from a woman in her 30s in good health and CMV-seropositive.

The chain recombines TRBV19 with TRBJ2-5; 10 bases are a match to TRBD2. Germline CDR1 and CDR2: LNHDA and SQIVND (reference sequence). The V segment lost 3 bases and the J segment 3 bases; nucleotides outside the gene matches: 10. The CDR3 extends over 17 amino acids. DNA for the CDR3: TGTGCCAGTAGTATGGGCTCCGGGACTAGCGCTAAAGAGACCCAGTACTTC. Its protein product is CASSMGSGTSAKETQYF. Full variable domain (outside the CDR3, taken from reference TRBV19 and TRBJ2-5): DGGITQSPKYLFRKEGQNVTLSCEQNLNHDAMYWYRQDPGQGLRLIYYSQIVNDFQKGDIAEGYSVSREKKESFPLTVTSAQKNPTAFYLCASSMGSGTSAKETQYFGPGTRLLVL.

This clone appeared a few times. V is TRBV6-1 and J is TRBJ1-6, with D maybe TRBD1 (5 bases). V shed 1 base and J shed 11 bases, with 18 bases lying between them. Germline V CDR1 and CDR2: MNHNS, SASEGT. The CDR3 length is 16 residues. The CDR3 reads CASSEGWGRVGAPLHF. In nucleotides, the CDR3 is TGTGCCAGCAGTGAAGGATGGGGCAGGGTAGGAGCACCCCTCCACTTT.

The genes are TRBV10-1 and TRBJ2-3; 11 positions agree with TRBD2. Germline V gene data show CDR1 as WNHNN and CDR2 as SYGVQD (reference sequence). V lost 2 bases, J lost 4 bases, and 5 bases stayed unmatched. There are 16 residues in the CDR3. CDR3 sequence (DNA): TGCGCCAGCAGTGAGGGGCTAGCGGGGGGTTCAGATACGCAGTATTTT. Translating gives CASSEGLAGGSDTQYF.

The rearrangement joins TRBV19 to TRBJ1-4; D gene uncertain. This CDR3 contains 15 residues. V lost 5 bases and J 0 bases, leaving 10 bases between the germline ends. Germline V gives CDR1 LNHDA, CDR2 SQIVND (reference sequence). CDR3 loop: CASSHIAATNEKLFF. The CDR3, as DNA: TGTGCCAGTAGTCACATTGCCGCAACTAATGAAAAACTGTTTTTT.

For this clone: Since no conserved phenylalanine or tryptophan closes the CDR3, a read error is the likely cause. This rearrangement joins TRBV29-1 to TRBJ2-2; D gene unclear. V lost 8 bases, J lost 9 bases, and 16 bases lay in between. Germline V gene sequence: CDR1 SQVTM, CDR2 ANQGSEA. The CDR3 has 12 amino acids. The CDR3 nucleotides are TGCAGCCACTTAGGGATTCACCGGGAGCTGTTTCTT. Translation: CSHLGIHRELFL.

The chain has TRBV7-2 and TRBJ2-3; D remains unclear. Per germline, CDR1 SGHTA and CDR2 FQGNSA. V was pared by 2 bases and J by 0 bases, with 6 bases between. There are 14 residues in the CDR3. The CDR3 reads CASSLPPSTDTQYF. In DNA, the CDR3 is TGTGCCAGCAGCTTACCCCCTAGCACAGATACGCAGTATTTT.

The rearrangement uses TRBV28 and TRBJ1-6; 9 nucleotides match TRBD1. Unmatched junction bases numbered 6, after V lost 5 bases and J lost 10 bases. Germline V gene data show CDR1 as MDHEN and CDR2 as SYDVKM. The CDR3 has 14 residues. Here the CDR3 reads CASSMETGGSPLHF. The CDR3 DNA sequence: TGTGCCAGCAGTATGGAGACAGGGGGATCACCCCTCCACTTT.

V and J are TRBV11-2 and TRBJ2-3; 12 nucleotides match TRBD2. CDR1 is SGHAT and CDR2 is FQNNGV in the germline V gene. Trimming removed 3 bases from V and 0 bases from J; junction bases left unmatched: 10. The CDR3 runs to 19 residues. This CDR3 reads CASSFPWLAGGASTDTQYF. The CDR3 DNA follows: TGTGCCAGCAGCTTCCCTTGGCTAGCGGGGGGGGCGAGCACAGATACGCAGTATTTT.

The chain carries TRBV30 and TRBJ2-3; 7 bases map to TRBD1. This CDR3 has 12 residues. Germline CDR1 GTSNPN, CDR2 SVGIG (reference sequence). V lost 8 bases, J lost 4 bases, and 6 bases stayed unmatched. The CDR3 loop reads CATDQGADTQYF. CDR3 DNA: TGTGCCACGGACCAGGGGGCAGATACGCAGTATTTT.

This clone was found a few times. The chain employs TRBV4-2 and TRBJ2-5; 14 nucleotides match TRBD2. V shed 1 base, J shed 7 bases, and the junction held 11 bases outside the gene matches. Germline V lookup: CDR1 LGHNA, CDR2 YNFKEQ. This CDR3 is built from 18 residues. CDR3 DNA sequence: TGTGCCAGCAGCCAAGCCCCCGGACTAGCGGGGGGTGGCGGGACCCAGTACTTC. Its translation is CASSQAPGLAGGGGTQYF.

Concerning this clone: Sequence at one end of the junction differs from germline and may be a read error. V and J are TRBV7-2 and TRBJ2-5; the D is unclear. The germline gives CDR1 SGHTA, CDR2 FQGNSA. The CDR3 spans 12 residues. The CDR3 DNA sequence: TGTGCCAGCAGCGAAAACCAAGAGGCCCAGTACTTC. It encodes CASSENQEAQYF.

This clone was seen only a few times. This chain connects TRBV5-1 to TRBJ1-4; D gene ambiguous. This CDR3 is built from 15 residues. CDR1 is SGHRS, CDR2 YFSETQ, per germline. The V end lost 4 bases, the J end lost 7 bases, and 17 bases lay between the germline ends. The chain's CDR3 is CASSNREGWGEKLFF. The CDR3 nucleotides are TGCGCCAGCAGCAACAGAGAGGGCTGGGGTGAAAAACTGTTTTTT.

Only a few counts were recorded for this clone. The J gene is TRBJ2-1, the V gene TRBV9; TRBD2 agrees at 7 bases. Germline V gene lookup returns CDR1 SGDLS and CDR2 YYNGEE. V was clipped by 0 bases and J by 10 bases; unmatched bases: 13. This CDR3 contains 16 residues. CDR3 region: CASSVAGGGAVGEQFF. The CDR3, as DNA: TGTGCCAGCAGCGTAGCCGGCGGGGGAGCCGTCGGGGAGCAGTTCTTC. Full variable domain (outside the CDR3, taken from reference TRBV9 and TRBJ2-1): DSGVTQTPKHLITATGQRVTLRCSPRSGDLSVYWYQQSLDQGLQFLIQYYNGEERAKGNILERFSAQQFPDLHSELNLSSLELGDSALYFCASSVAGGGAVGEQFFGPGTRLTVL.

The J gene is TRBJ2-1, the V gene TRBV9, with 9 nucleotides matching TRBD1. CDR1 and CDR2 (germline): SGDLS, YYNGEE. This CDR3 is 14 amino acids long. V lost 0 bases and J lost 10; bases outside the gene matches: 5. Here the CDR3 DNA reads TGTGCCAGCAGCGTAGGGACAGGGGATGACGAGCAGTTCTTC. It yields the protein CASSVGTGDDEQFF.

The CDR3 DNA reads as TGCGCCAGCAGCAAACGCCCGGTGGGGGCCACAGATACGCAGTATTTT. The encoded protein is CASSKRPVGATDTQYF. The chain combines TRBV5-1 with TRBJ2-3; the D gene is possibly TRBD1 (6 bases). The CDR3 sequence is 16 residues long. The germline V and J ends were trimmed by 4 bases and 2 bases, with 17 bases remaining between them. Germline V gene lookup returns CDR1 SGHRS and CDR2 YFSETQ.

The CDR3 region is CASSSGLAGGKPNTGELFF. The CDR3 region has the DNA TGCGCCAGCAGCTCGGGACTAGCGGGGGGCAAGCCGAACACCGGGGAGCTGTTTTTT. This rearrangement joins TRBV5-1 to TRBJ2-2; 15 positions match TRBD2. Germline trimming cut 3 bases from V and 0 bases from J; bases unmatched to any gene: 6. This CDR3 has 19 residues. CDR1 and CDR2 (germline): SGHRS, YFSETQ.

This sequence joins TRBV6-6 and TRBJ1-2; 9 bases are shared with TRBD1. V gave up 5 bases and J gave up 8 bases; unmatched junction bases: 6. The germline CDR1 and CDR2 sequences are MNHNY and SVGAGI (reference sequence). The CDR3 consists of 13 residues. CDR3 nucleotides: TGTGCCAGCAGTAGGGACAGGGCCTGGGGCTACACCTTC. Its protein product is CASSRDRAWGYTF.

The sample holds one count of this clone. The rearrangement uses TRBV18 and TRBJ2-5, with TRBD1 matching 11 bases. J lost 5 bases, V lost 4 bases, and 6 bases had no gene match. The V gene's germline CDR1 is KGHSH and CDR2 LQKENI. CDR3 length: 15 amino acids. This CDR3 reads CASSQRTGGSETQYF. Written as DNA, the CDR3 is TGTGCCAGCTCACAAAGGACAGGGGGCAGCGAGACCCAGTACTTC.

The rearrangement joins TRBV7-9 to TRBJ2-7; D is possibly TRBD2 (6 bases). Germline loops: CDR1 SEHNR, CDR2 FQNEAQ (reference sequence). The CDR3 covers 14 residues. V lost 5 bases to trimming and J lost 3 bases, with 14 bases between them. The CDR3 loop is CASSDPGRDYEQYF. The DNA of the CDR3 is TGTGCCAGCAGCGACCCGGGGCGGGACTACGAGCAGTACTTC.

Notes on this clone: This sample also contains other DNA sequences that code for the same CDR3. The chain couples TRBV19 to TRBJ1-5, with 10 bases lining up with TRBD1. V lost 4 bases and J lost 6; bases outside the gene matches: 6. The CDR3 runs to 15 residues. Germline V gene lookup returns CDR1 LNHDA and CDR2 SQIVND (reference sequence). Written as DNA, the CDR3 is TGTGCCAGTAGTACACCGGGACAGGGGACTCAGCCCCAGCATTTT. Translation: CASSTPGQGTQPQHF.

The sample holds a few counts of this clone. The chain combines TRBV11-3 with TRBJ1-2; D call uncertain. The CDR3 is 16 residues long. Germline CDR1 and CDR2: SGHNT and YENEEA. The V gene lost 2 bases and the J gene lost 3 bases, with 16 bases spanning the gap. The CDR3 DNA reads as TGTGCCAGCAGCTTACGGTCCGGTGCCACGGACTATGGCTACACCTTC. Its translation is CASSLRSGATDYGYTF.

The chain has TRBV28 and TRBJ1-3, with a tentative D call TRBD1 (6 bases). The CDR3 spans 14 residues. Germline CDR1 reads MDHEN; CDR2 reads SYDVKM. V lost 2 bases and J 3 bases, leaving 8 bases between the germline ends. CDR3 sequence (DNA): TGTGCCAGCAGTTTAAGGGGGAATGGAAACACCATATATTTT. It translates to CASSLRGNGNTIYF.